The rows below give T cell receptor beta chains drawn from one sample of a study of T-cell reconstitution after alpha-beta-depleted transplantation in children. One entry per CDR3 protein results from TCRdb running MiXCR on the PCR reads. The sample has around 530,000 distinct CDR3 sequences, 30% to 35% seen once. Sequencing was performed on PBMCs from the stem cell graft donor, taken from the stem cell graft. These receptors were collected from a human donor who donated a stem cell graft to a child with aplastic anemia. Both conserved end residues are part of each CDR3. D genes are given only for firm matches. Size is stated for part of the rows, as once, few or many counts, or as a class when the clone is expanded.

v_gene: TRBV18; j_gene: TRBJ2-1; d_gene: TRBD1; abundance: .; CDR3nt: TGTGCCAGCTCCCCGGCCAGGGGGAGCTCCTACAATGAGCAGTTCTTC; CDR3aa: CASSPARGSSYNEQFF
v_gene: TRBV11-3; j_gene: TRBJ2-3; d_gene: TRBD2; abundance: few; CDR3nt: TGTGCCAGCTGGGCGGGGGGATCTAGCACAGATACGCAGTATTTT; CDR3aa: CASWAGGSSTDTQYF
v_gene: TRBV7-8; j_gene: TRBJ2-3; d_gene: TRBD2; abundance: .; CDR3nt: TGTGCCAGCAGCTTATCGAGCGGGAGTTGGGCAGATACGCAGTATTTT; CDR3aa: CASSLSSGSWADTQYF
v_gene: TRBV12-3/TRBV12-4; j_gene: TRBJ1-2; d_gene: .; abundance: .; CDR3nt: TGTGCCAGCAGTTCCAGCGGGTCCTACTTTAACTATGGCTACACCTTC; CDR3aa: CASSSSGSYFNYGYTF
v_gene: TRBV14; j_gene: TRBJ2-6; d_gene: .; abundance: .; CDR3nt: TGTGCCAGCAGCCAAGACATCCGGTCAGCGGCGTCTGGGGCCAACGTCCTGACTTTC; CDR3aa: CASSQDIRSAASGANVLTF
v_gene: TRBV5-5; j_gene: TRBJ2-6; d_gene: .; abundance: .; CDR3nt: TGTGCCAGCAGCTTGGCAGGGTTCTCTGGGGCCAACGTCCTGACTTTC; CDR3aa: CASSLAGFSGANVLTF
v_gene: TRBV12-3/TRBV12-4; j_gene: TRBJ2-1; d_gene: .; abundance: few; CDR3nt: TGTGCCAGCACCGAATTTGGACAAAATGAGCAGTTCTTC; CDR3aa: CASTEFGQNEQFF
v_gene: TRBV7-8; j_gene: TRBJ2-2; d_gene: .; abundance: .; CDR3nt: TGTGCCAGCAGCTTAGTCCTACCTTCGAACACCGGGGAGCTGTTTTTC; CDR3aa: CASSLVLPSNTGELFF
v_gene: TRBV29-1; j_gene: TRBJ2-2; d_gene: .; abundance: few; CDR3nt: TGCAGCGCAACCCTGATCTGGAACACCGGGGAGCTGTTTTTT; CDR3aa: CSATLIWNTGELFF
v_gene: TRBV5-1; j_gene: TRBJ2-1; d_gene: .; abundance: few; CDR3nt: TGCGCCAGCACGCCGGGACATACTTCCGATGAGCAGTTCTTC; CDR3aa: CASTPGHTSDEQFF
v_gene: TRBV29-1; j_gene: TRBJ1-3; d_gene: TRBD1; abundance: .; CDR3nt: TGCAGCGTTGCCGGGACAGGGGGTTTCAACTCTGGAAACACCATATATTTT; CDR3aa: CSVAGTGGFNSGNTIYF
v_gene: TRBV12-3/TRBV12-4; j_gene: TRBJ2-6; d_gene: .; abundance: few; CDR3nt: TGTGCCAGCAGTCCCCCGTTAAAGGTAACCGGGGCCAACGTCCTGACTTTC; CDR3aa: CASSPPLKVTGANVLTF
v_gene: TRBV29-1; j_gene: TRBJ2-1; d_gene: TRBD1; abundance: few; CDR3nt: TGCAGCGTTGGTGTGGATTGGATGAGGACAGGGGAACGAGCGTCCTACAATGAGCAGTTCTTC; CDR3aa: CSVGVDWMRTGERASYNEQFF
v_gene: TRBV29-1; j_gene: TRBJ2-3; d_gene: TRBD1; abundance: .; CDR3nt: TGCAGACCAGGGGCTGGACAGGGGAAGACAGATACGCAGTATTTT; CDR3aa: CRPGAGQGKTDTQYF
v_gene: TRBV5-1; j_gene: TRBJ2-1; d_gene: .; abundance: few; CDR3nt: TGCGCCAGCAGCGCATTAGATTTTAGCTCCTACAATGAGCAGTTCTTC; CDR3aa: CASSALDFSSYNEQFF
v_gene: TRBV12-3/TRBV12-4; j_gene: TRBJ2-2; d_gene: .; abundance: .; CDR3nt: TGTGCCAGCAGTCTGGACTTGGGGGAGCTGTTTTTT; CDR3aa: CASSLDLGELFF
v_gene: TRBV18; j_gene: TRBJ2-1; d_gene: TRBD2; abundance: few; CDR3nt: TGTGCCAGCTCACCAGCGGGGCTAACTACGGGACTAGCGGGAGTTTCATTGAATGAGCAGTTCTTC; CDR3aa: CASSPAGLTTGLAGVSLNEQFF
v_gene: TRBV5-1; j_gene: TRBJ2-1; d_gene: .; abundance: few; CDR3nt: TGCGCCAGCAGCTTGGGGGATCTGGGGTACAATGAGCAGTTCTTC; CDR3aa: CASSLGDLGYNEQFF
v_gene: TRBV7-2; j_gene: TRBJ1-2; d_gene: TRBD1; abundance: .; CDR3nt: TGTGCCAGCAGCCCCACAGGGGCAGACTATGGCTACACCTTC; CDR3aa: CASSPTGADYGYTF
v_gene: TRBV15; j_gene: TRBJ2-7; d_gene: .; abundance: .; CDR3nt: TGTGCCACCAGCAGAGAAACTTACGAGCAGTACTTC; CDR3aa: CATSRETYEQYF
v_gene: TRBV7-2; j_gene: TRBJ1-2; d_gene: .; abundance: few; CDR3nt: TGTGCCAGCAGCTTCCCGTCGAATTCAATGGGCCGTCTGGCACAGGGTGGGTATGGCTACACCTTC; CDR3aa: CASSFPSNSMGRLAQGGYGYTF
v_gene: TRBV18; j_gene: TRBJ1-5; d_gene: .; abundance: few; CDR3nt: TGTGCCAGCTCCCCAACGAGGGATCAGCCCCAGCATTTT; CDR3aa: CASSPTRDQPQHF
v_gene: TRBV5-1; j_gene: TRBJ1-1; d_gene: .; abundance: few; CDR3nt: TGCGCCAGCAGCTTGGGGTCCGGGGGATCCACTGAAGCTTTCTTT; CDR3aa: CASSLGSGGSTEAFF
v_gene: TRBV12-3/TRBV12-4; j_gene: TRBJ2-4; d_gene: TRBD1; abundance: few; CDR3nt: TGTGCCAGCAGTTTGACAGGGTTGGACATTCAGTACTTC; CDR3aa: CASSLTGLDIQYF
v_gene: TRBV7-2; j_gene: TRBJ2-7; d_gene: TRBD2; abundance: .; CDR3nt: TGTGCCAGCAGCCCCGGACTAGCGGGAGATAAGCAGTACTTC; CDR3aa: CASSPGLAGDKQYF
v_gene: TRBV6-1; j_gene: TRBJ2-6; d_gene: TRBD1; abundance: few; CDR3nt: TGTGCCAGCAGGGCGACAGGGGGAAGCTCTGGGGCCAACGTCCTGACTTTC; CDR3aa: CASRATGGSSGANVLTF
v_gene: TRBV27; j_gene: TRBJ1-2; d_gene: .; abundance: .; CDR3nt: TGTGCCAGCAGTCCGCGGCCTGACATAGGCTACACCTTC; CDR3aa: CASSPRPDIGYTF
v_gene: TRBV18; j_gene: TRBJ2-7; d_gene: .; abundance: few; CDR3nt: TGTGCCAGCTCACCACTCGACAGGAGCTCCTACGAGCAGTACTTC; CDR3aa: CASSPLDRSSYEQYF
v_gene: TRBV29-1; j_gene: TRBJ2-5; d_gene: .; abundance: many; CDR3nt: TGCAGCCCCCGGGTTAACGAGGGCCGGACGGACCAAGAGACCCAGTACTTC; CDR3aa: CSPRVNEGRTDQETQYF
v_gene: TRBV12-3/TRBV12-4; j_gene: TRBJ1-1; d_gene: .; abundance: few; CDR3nt: TGTGCCAGCAGTCCCGGGACAATGAACACTGAAGCTTTCTTT; CDR3aa: CASSPGTMNTEAFF
v_gene: TRBV24-1; j_gene: TRBJ2-1; d_gene: TRBD2; abundance: many; CDR3nt: TGTGCCACCAGCGTAGCGGGAGCAACTGGAAATGAGCAGTTCTTC; CDR3aa: CATSVAGATGNEQFF
v_gene: TRBV10-3; j_gene: TRBJ1-6; d_gene: .; abundance: few; CDR3nt: TGTGCCATCCGGGGCTCGGAGAATTCACCCCTCCACTTT; CDR3aa: CAIRGSENSPLHF
v_gene: TRBV20-1; j_gene: TRBJ1-1; d_gene: TRBD1; abundance: .; CDR3nt: TGCAGTGCTGGAGGGGACAGGGGTTCCACTGAAGCTTTCTTT; CDR3aa: CSAGGDRGSTEAFF
v_gene: TRBV20-1; j_gene: TRBJ2-1; d_gene: TRBD2; abundance: few; CDR3nt: TGCAGTGCTTGGCCCTTACTAGCGGGAGTTTACAATGAGCAGTTCTTC; CDR3aa: CSAWPLLAGVYNEQFF
v_gene: TRBV12-3/TRBV12-4; j_gene: TRBJ1-2; d_gene: .; abundance: .; CDR3nt: TGTGCCAGCACCCTGGACTCCCCGTCCATCTATGGCTACACCTTC; CDR3aa: CASTLDSPSIYGYTF
v_gene: TRBV29-1; j_gene: TRBJ2-1; d_gene: .; abundance: few; CDR3nt: TGCAGCTCTCCTCTTCGGGGAATAAACAATGAGCAGTTCTTC; CDR3aa: CSSPLRGINNEQFF
v_gene: TRBV12-3/TRBV12-4; j_gene: TRBJ2-1; d_gene: .; abundance: many; CDR3nt: TGTGCCAGTTCCTTGGGCTTGGATGAGCAGTTCTTC; CDR3aa: CASSLGLDEQFF
v_gene: TRBV6-5; j_gene: TRBJ1-2; d_gene: .; abundance: .; CDR3nt: TGTGCCAGCAGTTACTCGGGCAGGCGGGGCTATGGCTACACCTTC; CDR3aa: CASSYSGRRGYGYTF
v_gene: TRBV20-1; j_gene: TRBJ2-1; d_gene: TRBD2; abundance: .; CDR3nt: TGCAGTGCTAGGCCACGACTAGCGGGAGGGAGAAATGAGCAGTTCTTC; CDR3aa: CSARPRLAGGRNEQFF
v_gene: TRBV20-1; j_gene: TRBJ1-2; d_gene: TRBD1; abundance: .; CDR3nt: TGCAGTGCTCCCAGGGGGCGAGGCTACACCTTC; CDR3aa: CSAPRGRGYTF
v_gene: TRBV6-2/TRBV6-3; j_gene: TRBJ1-1; d_gene: TRBD1; abundance: .; CDR3nt: TGTGCCAGCAGCGGGACAGGGGGCTACACTGAAGCTTTCTTT; CDR3aa: CASSGTGGYTEAFF
v_gene: TRBV12-3/TRBV12-4; j_gene: TRBJ2-2; d_gene: .; abundance: .; CDR3nt: TGTGCCACAGGGGGGGGGCGCACCGGGGAGCTGTTTTTT; CDR3aa: CATGGGRTGELFF
v_gene: TRBV10-1; j_gene: TRBJ2-1; d_gene: TRBD2; abundance: once; CDR3nt: TGCGCCAGCAGTGAGCGTACTAGCGGCCGCTCCTACAATGAGCAGTTCTTC; CDR3aa: CASSERTSGRSYNEQFF
v_gene: TRBV29-1; j_gene: TRBJ1-4; d_gene: .; abundance: few; CDR3nt: TGCAGCGCCCGTCTAACTAATGAAAAACTGTTTTTT; CDR3aa: CSARLTNEKLFF
v_gene: TRBV27; j_gene: TRBJ2-7; d_gene: .; abundance: once; CDR3nt: TGTGCCAGCAGTCAGGGGTCTATCTACGAGCAGTACTTC; CDR3aa: CASSQGSIYEQYF
v_gene: TRBV5-1; j_gene: TRBJ1-2; d_gene: .; abundance: .; CDR3nt: TGCGCCAGCAGCTTGGCCAGGCGGGGCTCCTACACCTTC; CDR3aa: CASSLARRGSYTF
v_gene: TRBV5-1; j_gene: TRBJ1-1; d_gene: .; abundance: few; CDR3nt: TGCGCCAGCAGCTTCCAGCGGGGGGCGAACACTGAAGCTTTCTTT; CDR3aa: CASSFQRGANTEAFF
v_gene: TRBV12-3/TRBV12-4; j_gene: TRBJ1-1; d_gene: TRBD1; abundance: many; CDR3nt: TGTGCCAGCAGTTTTTTGGACAGGGGGCAGAACACTGAAGCTTTCTTT; CDR3aa: CASSFLDRGQNTEAFF
v_gene: TRBV12-3/TRBV12-4; j_gene: TRBJ2-1; d_gene: TRBD2; abundance: .; CDR3nt: TGTGCCAGCAGACTGACTAGCGGGAGAAAGAATGAGCAGTTCTTC; CDR3aa: CASRLTSGRKNEQFF
v_gene: TRBV29-1; j_gene: TRBJ2-7; d_gene: TRBD1; abundance: .; CDR3nt: TGCAGCGTTGAGCCAACGGGACAGGGGGCCTCCGAGCAGTACTTC; CDR3aa: CSVEPTGQGASEQYF